Sequencing of this TCR beta chain was carried out in a study of blood T cell repertoires in COVID-19. The wider study: The samples span acute and convalescent COVID-19 from the United States, Italy and Spain. T cells, B-cell-depleted T cells, or PBMCs supplied cDNA or gDNA.

V shed 0 bases and J shed 4 bases, with 9 bases lying between them. The CDR3 is 14 amino acids. Looked up from germline, CDR1 is KGHSH and CDR2 is LQKENI. How the authors handled the data: Estimated nucleated cell counts came from reference gene primer amplification. Clones were sequenced by immunoSEQ multiplex PCR, and TCRdb holds only the in-frame ones, with some missing. For V, J and clone size, that table is used; D and trimming come from the DNA. The table shows about 62,000 clones, with around nine tenths occurring only once. The rearrangement joins TRBV18 to TRBJ1-2; D is undetermined. This TCR came from a man between 65 and 79 years old with acute or convalescent COVID-19. The sample taken for sequencing was peripheral blood. The CDR3 spells CASSPPTPSYGYTF. The DNA of the CDR3 is TGTGCCAGCTCACCACCAACTCCGTCCTATGGCTACACCTTC.